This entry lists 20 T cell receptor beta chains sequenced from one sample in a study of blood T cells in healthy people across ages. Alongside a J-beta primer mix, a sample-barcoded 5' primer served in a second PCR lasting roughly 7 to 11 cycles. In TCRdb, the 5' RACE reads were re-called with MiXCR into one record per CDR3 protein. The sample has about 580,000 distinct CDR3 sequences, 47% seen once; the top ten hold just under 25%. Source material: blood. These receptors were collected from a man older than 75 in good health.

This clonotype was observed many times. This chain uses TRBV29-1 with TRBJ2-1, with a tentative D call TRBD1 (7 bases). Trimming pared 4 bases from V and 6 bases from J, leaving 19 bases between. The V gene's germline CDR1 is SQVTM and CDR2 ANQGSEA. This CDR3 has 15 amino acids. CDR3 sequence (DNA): TGCAGCGTTGTCAGGGGGGCGACTTCATCCAATGAGCAGTTCTTC. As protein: CSVVRGATSSNEQFF.

CDR3 nucleotides: TGTGCCAGCAGTTTTGGAGGGGCTACTGGGGCCAACGTCCTGACTTTC. Residues: CASSFGGATGANVLTF. The J gene is TRBJ2-6, the V gene TRBV12-3 or TRBV12-4; the D gene is possibly TRBD2 (6 bases). Trimming removed 3 bases from V and 2 bases from J, with 11 bases in between. The CDR3 loop spans 16 amino acids.

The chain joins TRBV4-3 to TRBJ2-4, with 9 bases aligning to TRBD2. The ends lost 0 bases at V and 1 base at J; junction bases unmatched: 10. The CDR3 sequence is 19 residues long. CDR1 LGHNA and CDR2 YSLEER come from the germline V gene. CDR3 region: CASSQDPGLARGAKNIQYF. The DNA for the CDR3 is TGCGCCAGCAGCCAAGATCCCGGACTAGCGAGGGGGGCCAAAAACATTCAGTACTTC.

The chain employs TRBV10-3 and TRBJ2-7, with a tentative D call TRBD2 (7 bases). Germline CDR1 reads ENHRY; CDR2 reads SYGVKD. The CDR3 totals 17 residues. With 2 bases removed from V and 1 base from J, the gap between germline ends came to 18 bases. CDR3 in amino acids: CAISETGRGGQSYEQYF. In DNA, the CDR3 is TGTGCCATCAGTGAGACGGGAAGGGGGGGACAATCCTACGAGCAGTACTTC.

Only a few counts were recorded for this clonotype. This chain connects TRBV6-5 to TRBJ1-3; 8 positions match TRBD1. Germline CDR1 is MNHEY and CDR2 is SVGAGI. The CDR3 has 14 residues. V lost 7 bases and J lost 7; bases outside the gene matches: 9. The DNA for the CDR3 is TGTGCCAGCAAAAGGACAGGGAGGGTGAACACCATATATTTT. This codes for CASKRTGRVNTIYF.

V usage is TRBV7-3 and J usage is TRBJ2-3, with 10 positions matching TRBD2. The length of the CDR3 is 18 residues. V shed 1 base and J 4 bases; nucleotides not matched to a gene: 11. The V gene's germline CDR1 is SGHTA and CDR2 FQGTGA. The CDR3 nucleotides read TGTGCCAGCAGCTTAATGGGCGGGGTTCTAGCGGGAGCAGATACGCAGTATTTT. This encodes CASSLMGGVLAGADTQYF.

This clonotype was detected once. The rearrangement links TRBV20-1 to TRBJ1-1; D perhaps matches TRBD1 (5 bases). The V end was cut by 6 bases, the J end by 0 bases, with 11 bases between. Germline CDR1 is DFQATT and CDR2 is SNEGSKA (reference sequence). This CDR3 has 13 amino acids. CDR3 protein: CSAPRGLNTEAFF. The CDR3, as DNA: TGCAGTGCGCCCCGGGGGTTGAACACTGAAGCTTTCTTT.

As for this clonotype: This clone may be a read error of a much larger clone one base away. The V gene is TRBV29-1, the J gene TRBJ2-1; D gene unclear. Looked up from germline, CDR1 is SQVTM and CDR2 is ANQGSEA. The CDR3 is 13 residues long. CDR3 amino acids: CSVTGRYYNKQFF. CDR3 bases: TGCAGCGTTACCGGACGGTACTACAATAAGCAGTTCTTC.

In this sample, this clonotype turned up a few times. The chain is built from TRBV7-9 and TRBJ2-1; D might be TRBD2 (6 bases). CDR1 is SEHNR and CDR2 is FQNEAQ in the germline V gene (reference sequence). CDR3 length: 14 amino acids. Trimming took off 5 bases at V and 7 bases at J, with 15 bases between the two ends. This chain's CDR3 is CASSPGAGSNEQFF. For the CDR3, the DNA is TGTGCCAGCAGCCCTGGGGCGGGATCTAATGAGCAGTTCTTC.

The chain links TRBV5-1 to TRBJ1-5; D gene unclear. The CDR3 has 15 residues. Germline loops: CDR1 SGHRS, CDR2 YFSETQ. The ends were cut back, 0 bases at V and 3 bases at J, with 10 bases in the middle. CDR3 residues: CASSLGPGDNQPQHF. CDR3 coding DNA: TGCGCCAGCAGCTTGGGACCGGGTGACAATCAGCCCCAGCATTTT.

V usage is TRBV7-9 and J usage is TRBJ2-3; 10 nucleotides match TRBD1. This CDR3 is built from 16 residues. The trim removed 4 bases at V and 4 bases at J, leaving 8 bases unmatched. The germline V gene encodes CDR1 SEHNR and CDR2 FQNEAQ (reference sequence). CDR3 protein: CASSYTTGGGSDTQYF. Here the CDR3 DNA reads TGTGCCAGCAGCTATACGACAGGGGGCGGGTCAGATACGCAGTATTTT.

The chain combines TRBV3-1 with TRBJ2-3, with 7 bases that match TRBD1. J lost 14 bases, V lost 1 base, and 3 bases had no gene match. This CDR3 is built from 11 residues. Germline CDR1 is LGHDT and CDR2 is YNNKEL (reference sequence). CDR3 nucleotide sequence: TGTGCCAGCAGCCAAGCTGACAGGGCGTATTTT. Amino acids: CASSQADRAYF.

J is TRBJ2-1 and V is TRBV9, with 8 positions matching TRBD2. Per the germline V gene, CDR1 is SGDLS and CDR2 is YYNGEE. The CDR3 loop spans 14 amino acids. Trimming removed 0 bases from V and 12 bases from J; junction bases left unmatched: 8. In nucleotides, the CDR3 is TGTGCCAGCAGCGTAGTAGTGGCGGGGGGACGGCAGTTCTTC. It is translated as CASSVVVAGGRQFF.

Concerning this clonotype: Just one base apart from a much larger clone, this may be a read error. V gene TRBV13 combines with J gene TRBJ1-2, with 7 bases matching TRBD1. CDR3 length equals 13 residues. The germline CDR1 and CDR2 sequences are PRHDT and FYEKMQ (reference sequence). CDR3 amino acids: CAGSLDRDQGYTF. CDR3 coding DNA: TGTGCCGGCAGCCTCGACAGGGATCAGGGCTACACCTTC.

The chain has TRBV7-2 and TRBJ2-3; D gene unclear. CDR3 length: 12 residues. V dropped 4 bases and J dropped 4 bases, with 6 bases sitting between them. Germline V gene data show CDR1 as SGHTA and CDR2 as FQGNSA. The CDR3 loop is CASSSYPDTQYF. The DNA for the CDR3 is TGTGCCAGCAGCTCCTACCCAGATACGCAGTATTTT.

The CDR3 sequence: CASSLALDAGANVLTF. In DNA form, the CDR3 reads TGTGCCAGCAGCTTAGCGCTCGATGCTGGGGCCAACGTCCTGACTTTC. This chain links TRBV7-2 with TRBJ2-6; D remains unclear. V lost 0 bases, J lost 2 bases, and 8 bases lay in between. The CDR3 is 16 amino acids. Germline V lookup: CDR1 SGHTA, CDR2 FQGNSA.

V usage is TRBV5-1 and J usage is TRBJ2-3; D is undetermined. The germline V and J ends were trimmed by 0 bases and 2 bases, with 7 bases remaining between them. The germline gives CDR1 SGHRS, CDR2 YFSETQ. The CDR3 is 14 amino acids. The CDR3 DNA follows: TGCGCCAGCAGCTTGGGGGATGACACAGATACGCAGTATTTT. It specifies CASSLGDDTDTQYF.

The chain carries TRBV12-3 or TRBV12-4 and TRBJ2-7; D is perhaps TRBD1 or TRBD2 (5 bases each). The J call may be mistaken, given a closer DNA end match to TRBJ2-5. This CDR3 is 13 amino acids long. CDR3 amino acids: CASSSGTRATQYF. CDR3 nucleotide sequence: TGTGCCAGCAGTTCCGGGACGCGGGCGACCCAGTACTTC.

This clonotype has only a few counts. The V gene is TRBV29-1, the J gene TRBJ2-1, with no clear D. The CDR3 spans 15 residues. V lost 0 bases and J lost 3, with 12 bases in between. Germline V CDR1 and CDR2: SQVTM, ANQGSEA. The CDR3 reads CSVEDLASFYNEQFF. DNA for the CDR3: TGCAGCGTTGAAGATCTGGCGTCTTTCTACAATGAGCAGTTCTTC.

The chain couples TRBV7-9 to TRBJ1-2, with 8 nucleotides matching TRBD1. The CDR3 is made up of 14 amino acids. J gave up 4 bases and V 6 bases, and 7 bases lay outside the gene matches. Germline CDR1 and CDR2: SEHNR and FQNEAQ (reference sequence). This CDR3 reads CASSYGQGGYGYTF. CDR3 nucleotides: TGTGCCAGCAGTTACGGACAGGGAGGCTATGGCTACACCTTC.